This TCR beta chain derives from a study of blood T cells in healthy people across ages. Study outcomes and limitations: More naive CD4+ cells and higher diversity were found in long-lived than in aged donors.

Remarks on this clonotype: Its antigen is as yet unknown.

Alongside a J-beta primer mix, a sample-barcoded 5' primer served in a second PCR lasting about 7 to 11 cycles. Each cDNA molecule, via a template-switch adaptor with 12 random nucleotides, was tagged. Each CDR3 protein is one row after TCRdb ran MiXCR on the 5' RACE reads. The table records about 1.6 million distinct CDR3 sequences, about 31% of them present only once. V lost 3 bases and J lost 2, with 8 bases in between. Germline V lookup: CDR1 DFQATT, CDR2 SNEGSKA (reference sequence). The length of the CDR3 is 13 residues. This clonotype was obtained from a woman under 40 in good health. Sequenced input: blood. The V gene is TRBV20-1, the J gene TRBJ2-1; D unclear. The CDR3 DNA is TGCAGTGCTAGCGGCTCTGCCTACAATGAGCAGTTCTTC. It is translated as CSASGSAYNEQFF.